This entry lists 20 T cell receptor beta chains sequenced from one sample in a study of cytomegalovirus exposure and HLA in healthy donors. PCR primers comprised 60 Vbeta and 13 Jbeta primers. Using immunoSEQ multiplex PCR, the repertoire was profiled, and TCRdb retains in-frame clones only, with some absent. Of some 200,000 clones detected, about 76% appear once; the ten largest clones hold approximately 0.4%. The sequenced sample consisted of PBMCs. These receptor sequences come from a male donor in good health and CMV-seropositive.

The J gene is TRBJ1-1, the V gene TRBV10-3; 9 nucleotides agree with TRBD1. Trimming cost V 4 bases and J 3 bases; bases outside gene matches: 9. Germline V gene sequence: CDR1 ENHRY, CDR2 SYGVKD. This CDR3 has 16 residues. The CDR3 region has the DNA TGTGCCATCAGTGTTGACAGGGGGATTACGGACACTGAAGCTTTCTTT. This translates into CAISVDRGITDTEAFF.

V and J are TRBV29-1 and TRBJ2-2; D unclear. The CDR3 is 16 residues long. V lost 6 bases to trimming and J lost 2 bases, with 19 bases between them. In germline, CDR1 is SQVTM, CDR2 ANQGSEA. The CDR3 sequence is CSVVSLMRENTGELFF. In DNA form, the CDR3 reads TGCAGCGTCGTCTCCCTAATGCGAGAAAACACCGGGGAGCTGTTTTTT.

The V call is TRBV2, the J call TRBJ1-2; 8 bases agree with TRBD1. CDR3 length: 14 amino acids. The V segment lost 8 bases and the J segment 4 bases; nucleotides outside the gene matches: 9. Per germline, CDR1 SNHLY and CDR2 FYNNEI. CDR3 in DNA: TGTGCCAGCCAGTCGGACAGGGCTATCTATGGCTACACCTTC. This gives the protein CASQSDRAIYGYTF.

This chain uses TRBV18 with TRBJ1-2, with TRBD1 matching over 9 bases. The V gene end was trimmed by 0 bases and the J gene end by 4 bases; junction bases not matched to a gene: 6. Germline CDR1 reads KGHSH; CDR2 reads LQKENI. The CDR3 is made up of 16 amino acids. CDR3 DNA sequence: TGTGCCAGCTCACCACCTTTGGGACAGGGACGCTATGGCTACACCTTC. Its protein product is CASSPPLGQGRYGYTF. Complete variable domain (other parts from reference TRBV18 and TRBJ1-2): NAGVMQNPRHLVRRRGQEARLRCSPMKGHSHVYWYRQLPEEGLKFMVYLQKENIIDESGMPKERFSAEFPKEGPSILRIQQVVRGDSAAYFCASSPPLGQGRYGYTFGSGTRLTVV.

The CDR3 region is CASSQTLDRPNTEAFF. DNA for the CDR3: TGTGCCAGCAGCCAAACTTTAGACAGACCGAACACTGAAGCTTTCTTT. The chain joins TRBV16 to TRBJ1-1; D is possibly TRBD1 (5 bases). This CDR3 has 16 amino acids. V lost 2 bases, J lost 1 base, and 14 bases lay in between. Germline values: CDR1 KGHSY, CDR2 FQNENV.

V and J are TRBV19 and TRBJ1-5; weak D call: TRBD1 (5 bases). This CDR3 contains 15 residues. V lost 3 bases and J lost 2, with 11 bases in between. Germline V gives CDR1 LNHDA, CDR2 SQIVND (reference sequence). Here the CDR3 reads CASSIYGAGNQPQHF. CDR3 sequence (DNA): TGTGCCAGTAGTATCTATGGGGCCGGCAATCAGCCCCAGCATTTT.

The V call is TRBV29-1, the J call TRBJ1-1; 11 bases map to TRBD1. CDR1 is SQVTM and CDR2 is ANQGSEA in the germline V gene. J was trimmed by 3 bases and V by 6 bases; bases with no gene match: 3. The CDR3 runs 13 residues. The chain's CDR3 is CSVGGQGDTEAFF. The CDR3 coding sequence is TGCAGCGTCGGGGGACAGGGGGACACTGAAGCTTTCTTT. The full variable domain, with the rest looked up from reference TRBV29-1 and TRBJ1-1, is SAVISQKPSRDICQRGTSLTIQCQVDSQVTMMFWYRQQPGQSLTLIATANQGSEATYESGFVIDKFPISRPNLTFSTLTVSNMSPEDSSIYLCSVGGQGDTEAFFGQGTRLTVV.

A word on this clone: The junction departs from the called germline gene at one end, perhaps through a read error. The chain has TRBV7-2 and TRBJ1-2; the D is unclear. The CDR3 runs 11 residues. The germline gives CDR1 SGHTA, CDR2 FQGNSA. In nucleotides, the CDR3 is TGCGCACAGTCTATTACGGATGGCTACACCTTC. Its translation is CAQSITDGYTF. The whole variable domain, filled in from reference TRBV7-2 and TRBJ1-2, reads GAGVSQSPSNKVTEKGKDVELRCDPISGHTALYWYRQSLGQGLEFLIYFQGNSAPDKSGLPSDRFSAERTGGSVSTLTIQRTQQEDSAVYLCAQSITDGYTFGSGTRLTVV.

The chain uses TRBV19 and TRBJ2-7; D is perhaps TRBD1 (6 bases). CDR3 length: 15 residues. V was shortened by 7 bases and J by 5 bases, with 21 bases between the two germline ends. Germline CDR1 LNHDA, CDR2 SQIVND (reference sequence). The CDR3 DNA is TGTGCCAGTACCACGACCCCCAGGGGAGACAACGAGCAGTACTTC. It is translated as CASTTTPRGDNEQYF.

J is TRBJ1-5 and V is TRBV7-8, with D possibly matching TRBD1 (5 bases). CDR1 and CDR2 (germline): SGHVS, FQNEAQ. The CDR3 is 15 amino acids. Trimming cost V 5 bases and J 6 bases, with 17 bases left between them. CDR3 bases: TGTGCCAGCAGCCCAAGAGGAGGGGTGATTCAGCCCCAGCATTTT. It yields the protein CASSPRGGVIQPQHF.

The chain joins TRBV9 to TRBJ2-7, with TRBD1 matching over 11 bases. V shed 7 bases and J 6 bases; nucleotides not matched to a gene: 6. Germline V gene data show CDR1 as SGDLS and CDR2 as YYNGEE. The CDR3 loop spans 13 amino acids. The CDR3, as DNA: TGTGCCAGCGCTCCGGGACAGGGGGGCGAGCAGTACTTC. Translating it yields CASAPGQGGEQYF.

CDR3 sequence: CASHRESSNTGELFF. The CDR3 DNA follows: TGCGCCAGTCACAGGGAGTCCTCGAACACCGGGGAGCTGTTTTTT. The rearrangement uses TRBV5-1 and TRBJ2-2; a possible D gene is TRBD1 (6 bases). V was cut by 8 bases and J by 0 bases, with 14 bases left in between. The CDR3 totals 15 residues. The germline V gene has CDR1 SGHRS and CDR2 YFSETQ. The whole variable domain, remainder taken from reference TRBV5-1 and TRBJ2-2, is KAGVTQTPRYLIKTRGQQVTLSCSPISGHRSVSWYQQTPGQGLQFLFEYFSETQRNKGNFPGRFSGRQFSNSRSEMNVSTLELGDSALYLCASHRESSNTGELFFGEGSRLTVL.

The rearrangement links TRBV7-3 to TRBJ2-1, with D perhaps matching TRBD2 (8 bases). The CDR3 extends over 15 amino acids. From germline, CDR1 is SGHTA and CDR2 FQGTGA. Deletions cut 7 bases from V and 2 bases from J, with 15 bases between. In DNA, the CDR3 is TGTGCCAGCACTTTAGCGGGACAGCCCTACAATGAGCAGTTCTTC. Translated, it gives CASTLAGQPYNEQFF.

The CDR3, as DNA: TGTGCCAGCAGTTTAAGCGTGGCCTTTGGCGAGCAGTACTTC. Translating it yields CASSLSVAFGEQYF. The chain links TRBV27 to TRBJ2-7; D is ambiguous. The CDR3 length is 14 residues. V was trimmed by 2 bases and J by 6 bases, leaving 14 bases between them. Per the germline V gene, CDR1 is MNHEY and CDR2 is SMNVEV (reference sequence).

This clone was picked up one time. This rearrangement joins TRBV4-1 to TRBJ2-5; 12 positions agree with TRBD1. V lost 1 base to trimming and J lost 6 bases; unmatched junction nucleotides: 12. This CDR3 is built from 18 residues. Germline V gene lookup returns CDR1 MGHRA and CDR2 YSYEKL. The CDR3 loop is CASSQGPSPGQGAQTQYF. CDR3 nucleotide sequence: TGCGCCAGCAGCCAAGGTCCGTCCCCGGGACAGGGGGCGCAGACCCAGTACTTC.

The chain employs TRBV7-9 and TRBJ1-4, with D possibly being TRBD1 (6 bases). Germline CDR1 is SEHNR and CDR2 is FQNEAQ (reference sequence). The V and J ends lost 3 bases and 8 bases respectively, with 16 bases between them. This CDR3 contains 15 residues. The CDR3 is CASSFIRGGEEKLFF. The CDR3 DNA sequence: TGTGCCAGCAGCTTCATACGAGGGGGTGAGGAAAAACTGTTTTTT.

This clone was found a few times. The sample contains more than one DNA sequence encoding this CDR3. This sequence joins TRBV5-6 and TRBJ2-3; weak D call: TRBD1 (5 bases). Trimming left V 5 bases short and J 7 bases short, with 8 bases between. CDR3 length: 11 amino acids. The germline gives CDR1 SGHDT, CDR2 YYEEEE. The CDR3 sequence is CASSQGHTQYF. The CDR3 DNA follows: TGTGCCAGCAGTCAGGGTCATACGCAGTATTTT. Supplemented by reference TRBV5-6 and TRBJ2-3, the full variable domain reads DAGVTQSPTHLIKTRGQQVTLRCSPKSGHDTVSWYQQALGQGPQFIFQYYEEEERQRGNFPDRFSGHQFPNYSSELNVNALLLGDSALYLCASSQGHTQYFGPGTRLTVL.

The chain is built from TRBV29-1 and TRBJ2-7; TRBD1 matches 8 bases. The CDR3 is made up of 12 amino acids. The V gene's germline CDR1 is SQVTM and CDR2 ANQGSEA. With V trimmed by 4 bases and J by 4 bases, 3 bases remained unmatched. The CDR3 DNA sequence: TGCAGCGTTGTAGGACAGGGATACGAGCAGTACTTC. Its protein product is CSVVGQGYEQYF.

The rearrangement links TRBV28 to TRBJ2-7; 12 nucleotides align to TRBD1. The germline CDR1 and CDR2 sequences are MDHEN and SYDVKM. J lost 9 bases, V lost 8 bases, and 8 bases had no gene match. CDR3 length: 13 residues. CDR3 sequence: CASGDRGPEGQYF. The CDR3 DNA reads as TGTGCCAGCGGGGACAGGGGGCCAGAGGGGCAGTACTTC. Filled out from reference TRBV28 and TRBJ2-7, the complete variable domain reads DVKVTQSSRYLVKRTGEKVFLECVQDMDHENMFWYRQDPGLGLRLIYFSYDVKMKEKGDIPEGYSVSREKKERFSLILESASTNQTSMYLCASGDRGPEGQYFGPGTRLTVT.

The CDR3 DNA reads TGTGCCAGCAGTTACACGGGACAGTCGAACACTGAAGCTTTCTTT. Its translation is CASSYTGQSNTEAFF. The V and J genes are TRBV6-5 and TRBJ1-1, with TRBD1 identical over 7 bases. The CDR3 runs 15 residues. Unmatched junction bases numbered 4, after V lost 2 bases and J lost 1 base. In germline, CDR1 is MNHEY, CDR2 SVGAGI.